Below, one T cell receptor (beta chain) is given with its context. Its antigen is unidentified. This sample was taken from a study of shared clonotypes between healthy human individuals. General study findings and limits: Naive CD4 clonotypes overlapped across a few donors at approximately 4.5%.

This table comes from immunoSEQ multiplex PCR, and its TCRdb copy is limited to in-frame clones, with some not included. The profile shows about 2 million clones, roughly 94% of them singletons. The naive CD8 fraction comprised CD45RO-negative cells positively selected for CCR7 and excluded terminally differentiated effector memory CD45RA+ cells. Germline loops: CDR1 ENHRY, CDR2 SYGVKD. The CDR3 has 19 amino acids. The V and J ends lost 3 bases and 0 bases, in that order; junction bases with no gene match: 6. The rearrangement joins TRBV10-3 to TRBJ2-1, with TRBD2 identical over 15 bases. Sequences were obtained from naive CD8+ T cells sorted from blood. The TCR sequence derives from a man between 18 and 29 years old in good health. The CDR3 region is CAISDPGLAGGFSYNEQFF. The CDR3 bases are TGTGCCATCAGTGATCCGGGACTAGCGGGAGGATTCTCCTACAATGAGCAGTTCTTC.